A single sample gave rise to the 17 T cell receptor beta chains below, sequenced in a study of shared T cell receptors in the human thymus. The data were produced by immunoSEQ multiplex PCR, yet TCRdb's version contains in-frame clones alone and is incomplete. The sample lists over 450,000 clones, about 84% seen once, with approximately 0.013% in the top ten. These data were also filed under a second study, of human thymus T cells.

Specimen: thymocytes. The receptors were gathered from a boy in the first two years of life with a congenital heart defect.

The J gene is TRBJ2-7, the V gene TRBV14, with 9 bases matching TRBD2. With V trimmed by 4 bases and J by 6 bases, 10 bases remained unmatched. Germline lookup yields CDR1 SGHDN and CDR2 FVKESK. The CDR3 totals 15 residues. The CDR3 reads CASSPVSGSGTEQYF. DNA of the CDR3: TGTGCCAGCAGCCCCGTTAGCGGGAGTGGTACCGAGCAGTACTTC.

The genes are TRBV6-6 and TRBJ1-3, with 11 nucleotides matching TRBD1. CDR1 and CDR2 from the germline V gene are MNHNY and SVGAGI (reference sequence). The CDR3 is 15 residues long. V lost 5 bases, J lost 6 bases, and 6 bases stayed unmatched. DNA of the CDR3: TGTGCCAGCAGTCCTCCGGGACAGGGGGAAAACACCATATATTTT. Its translation is CASSPPGQGENTIYF.

The V call is TRBV27, the J call TRBJ2-6; 9 bases are a match to TRBD2. The CDR3 has 19 amino acids. Per the germline V gene, CDR1 is MNHEY and CDR2 is SMNVEV (reference sequence). With V trimmed by 4 bases and J by 0 bases, 10 bases remained unmatched. The CDR3 coding sequence is TGTGCCAGCAGTTCCCTTTGGAGCGGGGGGAGCTCTGGGGCCAACGTCCTGACTTTC. Amino acid sequence: CASSSLWSGGSSGANVLTF.

The V and J genes are TRBV7-9 and TRBJ1-2, with TRBD1 matching 10 bases. The CDR3 spans 15 residues. The V gene end was trimmed by 5 bases and the J gene end by 2 bases; junction bases not matched to a gene: 5. CDR1 is SEHNR, CDR2 FQNEAQ, per germline (reference sequence). The CDR3 DNA reads TGTGCCAGCAGCCCCCTGGGACAGGGGAACTATGGCTACACCTTC. This codes for CASSPLGQGNYGYTF.

A remark on this clone: Since no conserved phenylalanine or tryptophan closes the CDR3, a read error is the likely cause. No DNA is shown, since the ends of the CDR3 on it are uncertain; the CDR3 is the one TCRdb lists. V and J are TRBV12-5 and TRBJ2-7; TRBD2, the D gene given by the table, was not confirmed from the DNA. Inclusive of both ends, the CDR3 amounts to 12 amino acids. Germline loops: CDR1 LGHNT, CDR2 FRNRAP. The CDR3 spells CASGSGLAGPMR.

The chain combines TRBV2 with TRBJ2-7, with 9 bases lining up with TRBD1. This CDR3 region has 16 residues. V gave up 7 bases and J gave up 4 bases; unmatched junction bases: 14. From germline, CDR1 is SNHLY and CDR2 FYNNEI. CDR3 bases: TGTGCCAGCACCCAGACGTCCCGGGACAGGGCTTACGAGCAGTACTTC. The encoded protein is CASTQTSRDRAYEQYF.

This chain links TRBV4-2 with TRBJ2-7; the match to TRBD1 covers 7 bases. Per germline, CDR1 LGHNA and CDR2 YNFKEQ. Losses at the gene ends were 0 bases for V and 0 bases for J; bases not matched to a gene: 2. This CDR3 has 15 residues. Here the CDR3 DNA reads TGTGCCAGCAGCCAAGAACGGGACAGCTCCTACGAGCAGTACTTC. This encodes CASSQERDSSYEQYF.

The V call is TRBV29-1, the J call TRBJ1-3; perhaps TRBD1 as D (6 bases). The CDR3 spans 15 residues. V lost 4 bases to trimming and J lost 0 bases, with 13 bases between them. The germline V gene encodes CDR1 SQVTM and CDR2 ANQGSEA. CDR3 residues: CSVGGPGLSGNTIYF. For the CDR3, the DNA is TGCAGCGTTGGGGGGCCCGGCCTCTCTGGAAACACCATATATTTT.

The chain carries TRBV6-1 and TRBJ2-1; D may be TRBD1 (5 bases). From germline, CDR1 is MNHNS and CDR2 SASEGT. Trimming removed 3 bases at V and 5 bases at J, with 17 bases between. The CDR3 consists of 16 residues. The CDR3 region has the DNA TGTGCCAGCAGTGATGGTGGGGCGGCCGCCCACAATGAGCAGTTCTTC. It codes for CASSDGGAAAHNEQFF.

This clone has more than one count but fewer than ten. This sequence joins TRBV5-4 and TRBJ2-5, with TRBD1 matching over 9 bases. The CDR3 extends over 16 amino acids. Trimming cost V 1 base and J 2 bases; bases outside gene matches: 6. Germline assignment: CDR1 SGHNT and CDR2 YYREEE (reference sequence). The CDR3: CASSLTNRGRQETQYF. The CDR3 region has the DNA TGTGCCAGCAGCTTGACCAACAGGGGGCGACAAGAGACCCAGTACTTC.

The V and J genes are TRBV5-6 and TRBJ1-2, with 7 bases matching TRBD1. Losses at the gene ends were 4 bases for V and 4 bases for J; bases not matched to a gene: 10. CDR1 is SGHDT, CDR2 YYEEEE, per germline. The CDR3 has 15 residues. The CDR3 sequence: CASSAHGAGGYGYTF. Here the CDR3 DNA reads TGTGCCAGCAGCGCCCATGGAGCAGGGGGCTATGGCTACACCTTC. Full variable domain (missing parts from reference TRBV5-6 and TRBJ1-2): DAGVTQSPTHLIKTRGQQVTLRCSPKSGHDTVSWYQQALGQGPQFIFQYYEEEERQRGNFPDRFSGHQFPNYSSELNVNALLLGDSALYLCASSAHGAGGYGYTFGSGTRLTVV.

This clone was seen more than once but under ten times. This chain connects TRBV7-8 to TRBJ1-5; 9 bases are shared with TRBD1. Looked up from germline, CDR1 is SGHVS and CDR2 is FQNEAQ. This CDR3 spans 17 amino acids. Trimming took 5 bases from V and 1 from J; bases not matched to a gene: 9. The CDR3 nucleotides read TGTGCCAGCAGCCTCACCTTAGGACAGGGGAGCAATCAGCCCCAGCATTTT. This encodes CASSLTLGQGSNQPQHF.

This rearrangement joins TRBV6-6 to TRBJ1-5, with 10 bases that match TRBD1. CDR1 is MNHNY and CDR2 is SVGAGI in the germline V gene (reference sequence). V was clipped by 4 bases and J by 3 bases; unmatched bases: 6. This CDR3 has 16 amino acids. CDR3 loop: CASSLTTGGFNQPQHF. DNA for the CDR3: TGTGCCAGCAGTTTAACGACAGGGGGCTTCAATCAGCCCCAGCATTTT.

The V and J genes are TRBV18 and TRBJ1-2, with 8 bases fitting TRBD1. Per germline, CDR1 KGHSH and CDR2 LQKENI. The CDR3 spans 14 residues. Losses at the gene ends were 8 bases for V and 5 bases for J; bases not matched to a gene: 10. CDR3 amino acids: CASQTGASAYGYTF. The CDR3, as DNA: TGTGCCAGCCAGACAGGGGCCTCCGCTTATGGCTACACCTTC. The full variable domain, completed using reference TRBV18 and TRBJ1-2, is NAGVMQNPRHLVRRRGQEARLRCSPMKGHSHVYWYRQLPEEGLKFMVYLQKENIIDESGMPKERFSAEFPKEGPSILRIQQVVRGDSAAYFCASQTGASAYGYTFGSGTRLTVV.

The rearrangement links TRBV14 to TRBJ1-2, with a possible D match to TRBD1 (5 bases). The ends were cut back, 0 bases at V and 7 bases at J, with 12 bases in the middle. The CDR3 consists of 14 residues. From germline, CDR1 is SGHDN and CDR2 FVKESK. The CDR3 region has the DNA TGTGCCAGCAGCCAAGATCCAGCAGGGTCTGGCTACACCTTC. It yields the protein CASSQDPAGSGYTF.

The J gene is TRBJ2-5, the V gene TRBV25-1; 9 bases are shared with TRBD2. The CDR3 extends over 15 amino acids. V lost 3 bases, J lost 2 bases, and 4 bases stayed unmatched. CDR1 is MGHDK and CDR2 is SYGVNS in the germline V gene. CDR3 bases: TGTGCCAGCAGTGAGGGACTAGCAGGGCAAGAGACCCAGTACTTC. Encoded protein: CASSEGLAGQETQYF.

The gene calls are TRBV6-4 and TRBJ1-1; D gene uncertain. The CDR3 has 14 residues. V gave up 4 bases and J gave up 3 bases, with 12 bases separating them. Germline CDR1 and CDR2: MRHNA and SNTAGT. The CDR3 DNA is TGTGCCAGCAGTGTACTACACGGGGACACTGAAGCTTTCTTT. Amino acid sequence: CASSVLHGDTEAFF.